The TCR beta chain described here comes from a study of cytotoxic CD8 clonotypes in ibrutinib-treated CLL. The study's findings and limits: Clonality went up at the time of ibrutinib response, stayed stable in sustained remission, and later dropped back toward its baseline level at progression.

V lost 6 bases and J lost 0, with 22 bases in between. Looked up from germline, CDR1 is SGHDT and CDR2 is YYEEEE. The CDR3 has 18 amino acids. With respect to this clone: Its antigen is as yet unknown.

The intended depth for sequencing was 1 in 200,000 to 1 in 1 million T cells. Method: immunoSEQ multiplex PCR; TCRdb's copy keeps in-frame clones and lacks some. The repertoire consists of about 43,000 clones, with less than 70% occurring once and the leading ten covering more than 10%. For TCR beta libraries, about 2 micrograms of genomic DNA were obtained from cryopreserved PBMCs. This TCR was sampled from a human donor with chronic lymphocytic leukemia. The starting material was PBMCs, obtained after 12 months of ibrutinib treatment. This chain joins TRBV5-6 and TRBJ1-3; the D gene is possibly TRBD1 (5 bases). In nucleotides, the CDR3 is TGTGCCAGCACACATTTCCCGGGACGGAAAGACTCTGGAAACACCATATATTTT. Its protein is CASTHFPGRKDSGNTIYF.